Described below is a single T cell receptor beta chain sequence and its context. Produced via immunoSEQ multiplex PCR; TCRdb's table is partial and in-frame only. The data contain about 410,000 clones, 80% to 95% of them seen just once; the ten biggest clones take up more than 0.55%. V lost 4 bases, J lost 4 bases, and 10 bases stayed unmatched. Germline loops: CDR1 SGHRS, CDR2 YFSETQ. The CDR3 length is 15 residues. Two consecutive negative NP/OP PCR tests, clearance, or resolved symptoms defined Cohort 3 recovery. The data were obtained in a study of blood T cell repertoires in COVID-19. Study at large: The United States, Italy and Spain were the sources of the acute and convalescent COVID-19 samples. The cDNA or gDNA used as material had been derived from T cells, B-cell-depleted T cells, or PBMCs.

The clonotype comes from a man aged 18 to 29 who had recovered from COVID-19. Sequenced: PBMCs or T cells enriched from blood (not recorded which). This chain uses TRBV5-1 with TRBJ1-2, with 7 bases aligning to TRBD1. The DNA of the CDR3 is TGCGCCAGCAGCGGGATAGGGGGCTCGAGCTATGGCTACACCTTC. It codes for CASSGIGGSSYGYTF.